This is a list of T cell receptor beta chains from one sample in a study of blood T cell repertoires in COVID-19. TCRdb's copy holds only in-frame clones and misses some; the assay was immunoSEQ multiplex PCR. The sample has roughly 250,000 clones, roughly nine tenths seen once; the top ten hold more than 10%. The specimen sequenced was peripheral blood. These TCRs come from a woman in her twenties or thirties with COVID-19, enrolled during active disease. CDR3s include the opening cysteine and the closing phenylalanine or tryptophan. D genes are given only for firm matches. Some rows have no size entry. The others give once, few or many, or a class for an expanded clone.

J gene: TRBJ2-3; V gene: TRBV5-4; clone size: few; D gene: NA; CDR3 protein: CASSPHTTGSTTSTDTQYF; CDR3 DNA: TGTGCCAGCAGCCCGCATACCACAGGGTCTACGACAAGCACAGATACGCAGTATTTT
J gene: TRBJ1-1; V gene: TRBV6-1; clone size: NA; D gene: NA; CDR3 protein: CASSEMGLPNTEAFF; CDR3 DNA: TGTGCCAGCAGTGAAATGGGACTCCCGAACACTGAAGCTTTCTTT
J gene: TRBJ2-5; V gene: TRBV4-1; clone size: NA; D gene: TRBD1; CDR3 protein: CASSQRDRGQETQYF; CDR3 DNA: TGCGCCAGCAGCCAACGGGACAGGGGGCAGGAGACCCAGTACTTC
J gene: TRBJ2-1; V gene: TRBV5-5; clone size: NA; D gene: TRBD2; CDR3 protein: CASSLGLAVKFF; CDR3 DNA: TGTGCCAGCAGCTTGGGACTAGCGGTTAAGTTCTTC
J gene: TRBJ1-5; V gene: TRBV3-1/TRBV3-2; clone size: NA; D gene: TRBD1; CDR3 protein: CASSIRLRTGKWDQPQHF; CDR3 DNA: TGTGCCAGCTCAATAAGATTAAGGACAGGTAAGTGGGATCAGCCCCAGCATTTT
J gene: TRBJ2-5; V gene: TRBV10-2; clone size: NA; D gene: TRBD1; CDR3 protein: CASRVVDRETQYF; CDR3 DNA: TGCGCCAGCAGGGTGGTGGACAGGGAGACCCAGTACTTC
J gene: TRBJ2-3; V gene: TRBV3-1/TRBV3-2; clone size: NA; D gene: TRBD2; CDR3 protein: CASSLRRSGGVTDTQYF; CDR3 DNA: TGTGCCAGCAGCCTCCGGCGTAGCGGGGGGGTCACAGATACGCAGTATTTT
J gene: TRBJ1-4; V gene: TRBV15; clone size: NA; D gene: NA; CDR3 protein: CATSRLSWRETNEKLFF; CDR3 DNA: TGTGCCACCAGCAGACTTTCTTGGCGGGAAACTAATGAAAAACTGTTTTTT
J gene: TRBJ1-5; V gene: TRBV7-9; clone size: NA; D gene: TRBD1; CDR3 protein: CASSWGTGGMEPQHF; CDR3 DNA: TGTGCCAGCAGCTGGGGGACAGGGGGAATGGAGCCCCAGCATTTT
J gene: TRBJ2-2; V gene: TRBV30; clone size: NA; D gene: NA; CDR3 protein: CAWSFDRRGGELFF; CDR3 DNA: TGTGCCTGGAGTTTCGACCGAAGGGGCGGGGAGCTGTTTTTT
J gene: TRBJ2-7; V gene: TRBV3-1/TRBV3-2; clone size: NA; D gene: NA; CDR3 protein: CASSPSLGGAYEQYF; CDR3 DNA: TGTGCCAGCAGCCCCTCCTTGGGCGGGGCCTACGAGCAGTACTTC
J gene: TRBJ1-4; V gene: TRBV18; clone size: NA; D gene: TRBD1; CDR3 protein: CASSPLGQDNEKLFF; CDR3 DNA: TGTGCCAGCTCACCACTGGGACAGGATAATGAAAAACTGTTTTTT
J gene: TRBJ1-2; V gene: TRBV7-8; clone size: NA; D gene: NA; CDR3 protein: CASSLGRGNYGYTF; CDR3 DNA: TGTGCCAGCAGCTTAGGTAGAGGGAACTATGGCTACACCTTC